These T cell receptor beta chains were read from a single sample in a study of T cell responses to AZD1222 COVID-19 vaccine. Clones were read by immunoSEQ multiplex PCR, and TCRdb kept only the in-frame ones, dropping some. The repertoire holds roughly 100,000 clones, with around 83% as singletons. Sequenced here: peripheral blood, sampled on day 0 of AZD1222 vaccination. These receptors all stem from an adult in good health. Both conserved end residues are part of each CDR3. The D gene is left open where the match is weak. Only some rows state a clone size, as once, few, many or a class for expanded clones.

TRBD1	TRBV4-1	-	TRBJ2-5	CASSRDPQGARETQYF	TGCGCCAGCAGCCGAGACCCTCAGGGGGCCCGCGAGACCCAGTACTTC
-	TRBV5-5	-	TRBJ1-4	CASTKDDNEKLFF	TGTGCCAGCACCAAGGACGATAATGAAAAACTGTTTTTT
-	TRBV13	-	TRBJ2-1	CASSFTGWVDEQFF	TGTGCCAGCAGCTTCACGGGGTGGGTCGATGAGCAGTTCTTC
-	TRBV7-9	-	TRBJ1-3	CASSYGGLSGNTIYF	TGTGCCAGCAGCTATGGGGGCCTCTCTGGAAACACCATATATTTT
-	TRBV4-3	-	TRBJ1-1	CASSRVQGEAFF	TGCGCCAGCAGCCGAGTCCAGGGAGAAGCTTTCTTT
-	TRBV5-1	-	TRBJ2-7	CASSLGWGGNYEQYF	TGCGCCAGCAGCCTGGGATGGGGGGGCAACTACGAGCAGTACTTC
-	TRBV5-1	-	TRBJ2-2	CASNWYGVGTGELFF	TGCGCCAGCAACTGGTACGGGGTAGGGACCGGGGAGCTGTTTTTT
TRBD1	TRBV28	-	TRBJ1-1	CASVSLPRQGRKVWAEAFF	TGTGCCAGCGTCAGCCTCCCCCGACAGGGTCGAAAGGTCTGGGCTGAAGCTTTCTTT
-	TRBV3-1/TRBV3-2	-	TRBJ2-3	CASSQEIAEWDTQYF	TGTGCCAGCAGCCAAGAGATCGCAGAGTGGGATACGCAGTATTTT
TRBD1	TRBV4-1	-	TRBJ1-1	CASSQEPTGVTEAFF	TGCGCCAGCAGCCAAGAACCAACAGGGGTCACCGAAGCTTTCTTT
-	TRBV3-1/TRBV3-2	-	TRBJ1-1	CASSQRDTEAFF	TGTGCCAGCAGCCAGAGGGACACTGAAGCTTTCTTT
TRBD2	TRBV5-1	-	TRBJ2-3	CASSSLAGGTDTQYF	TGCGCCAGCAGCTCCTTAGCGGGAGGAACAGATACGCAGTATTTT
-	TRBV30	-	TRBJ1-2	CAWSRSNYGYTF	TGTGCCTGGAGTCGGTCTAACTATGGCTACACCTTC
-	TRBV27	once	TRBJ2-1	CASSLFPIRDNNEQFF	TGTGCCAGCAGTTTATTCCCGATCCGGGACAACAATGAGCAGTTCTTC
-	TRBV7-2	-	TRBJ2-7	CASSLTRTYEQYF	TGTGCCAGCAGCTTAACCCGTACGTACGAGCAGTACTTC
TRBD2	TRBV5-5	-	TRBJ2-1	CASSAGTSGRNNEQFF	TGTGCCAGCAGCGCAGGGACTAGCGGGAGAAACAATGAGCAGTTCTTC
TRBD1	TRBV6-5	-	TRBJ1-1	CASRRDRANTEAFF	TGTGCCAGCAGAAGGGACAGGGCCAACACTGAAGCTTTCTTT
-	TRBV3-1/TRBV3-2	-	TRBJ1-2	CASSQDPGHGYTF	TGTGCCAGCAGCCAAGATCCAGGCCATGGCTACACCTTC
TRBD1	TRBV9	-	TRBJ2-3	CASSPNGQGSDTQYF	TGTGCCAGCAGCCCCAACGGACAGGGCTCAGATACGCAGTATTTT
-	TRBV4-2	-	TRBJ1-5	CASSHPRGGNQPQHF	TGTGCCAGCAGCCACCCACGGGGTGGCAATCAGCCCCAGCATTTT
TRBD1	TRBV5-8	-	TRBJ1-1	CASSYRGRDTEAFF	TGTGCCAGCAGCTACAGGGGACGGGACACTGAAGCTTTCTTT
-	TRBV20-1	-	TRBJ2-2	CSARMTGELFF	TGCAGTGCACGAATGACCGGGGAGCTGTTTTTT